These T cell receptor beta chains were read from a single sample in a study of T-cell reconstitution after alpha-beta-depleted transplantation in children. One entry per CDR3 protein, called by TCRdb with MiXCR from the PCR reads. The sample comprises 400,000 to 550,000 distinct CDR3 sequences, roughly a tenth of which are singletons, and around 2.2% rests with the top ten. The sequencing used PBMCs, collected before TCRalphabeta/CD19-depleted stem cell transplant. The receptors originated from a child younger than 10 with inherited bone marrow failure, due to receive a stem cell transplant. CDR3s include the opening cysteine and the closing phenylalanine or tryptophan. Each record gives: V gene, clone size, J gene, D gene, CDR3 DNA, CDR3 protein. A D gene is named only where the DNA matches it firmly. Not every row has a clone size; where given, it reads once, few, many or a size class.

v_gene: TRBV7-6; abundance: many; j_gene: TRBJ1-4; d_gene: NA; CDR3nt: TGTGCCAGCAGCCCAGGCGGGGAAAAACTGTTTTTT; CDR3aa: CASSPGGEKLFF
v_gene: TRBV29-1; abundance: many; j_gene: TRBJ2-1; d_gene: NA; CDR3nt: TGCAGCGTTGAAGAAAATGAGCAGTTCTTC; CDR3aa: CSVEENEQFF
v_gene: TRBV20-1; abundance: few; j_gene: TRBJ2-3; d_gene: TRBD2; CDR3nt: TGCAGTGCTGAGCCCCTAGCCCTAGCGGGAGGCACAGATACGCAGTATTTT; CDR3aa: CSAEPLALAGGTDTQYF
v_gene: TRBV29-1; abundance: few; j_gene: TRBJ2-1; d_gene: NA; CDR3nt: TGCAGCGTCGCCGGACAGTCTTACAATGAGCAGTTCTTC; CDR3aa: CSVAGQSYNEQFF
v_gene: TRBV18; abundance: few; j_gene: TRBJ2-6; d_gene: TRBD1; CDR3nt: TGTGCCAGCTCACACCCGGGACAGAGGCAGACAGCCAACGTCCTGACTTTC; CDR3aa: CASSHPGQRQTANVLTF
v_gene: TRBV20-1; abundance: many; j_gene: TRBJ2-5; d_gene: TRBD2; CDR3nt: TGCAGTGCTAGGTCCCTAGCGGAAGAGACCCAGTACTTC; CDR3aa: CSARSLAEETQYF
v_gene: TRBV7-8; abundance: NA; j_gene: TRBJ2-5; d_gene: NA; CDR3nt: TGTGCCAGCAGCTCAGCCCTTCGAAGACCACAAGAGACCCAGTACTTC; CDR3aa: CASSSALRRPQETQYF
v_gene: TRBV7-9; abundance: NA; j_gene: TRBJ1-1; d_gene: NA; CDR3nt: TGTGCCAGCAGCCCCTCTGAAACAGGAGAAGCTTTCTTT; CDR3aa: CASSPSETGEAFF
v_gene: TRBV2; abundance: many; j_gene: TRBJ2-2; d_gene: NA; CDR3nt: TGTGCCAGCACGGCTTTTACTATGTACACCGGGGAGCTGTTTTTT; CDR3aa: CASTAFTMYTGELFF
v_gene: TRBV11-2; abundance: many; j_gene: TRBJ2-1; d_gene: NA; CDR3nt: TGTGCCAGCAGCCCCCCCAATGAGCAGTTCTTC; CDR3aa: CASSPPNEQFF
v_gene: TRBV27; abundance: many; j_gene: TRBJ1-1; d_gene: TRBD1; CDR3nt: TGTGCCAGCAGCTTGGGGATACAGGGGGTGGGCACTGAAGCTTTCTTT; CDR3aa: CASSLGIQGVGTEAFF
v_gene: TRBV27; abundance: many; j_gene: TRBJ2-3; d_gene: TRBD2; CDR3nt: TGTGCCAGCAGTTTTCTCTTTTCGACTAGCGGGCAATACACAGATACGCAGTATTTT; CDR3aa: CASSFLFSTSGQYTDTQYF
v_gene: TRBV29-1; abundance: once; j_gene: TRBJ2-5; d_gene: TRBD1; CDR3nt: TGCAGCGTTGGGACAGGGGGGCAGACCCAGTACTTC; CDR3aa: CSVGTGGQTQYF
v_gene: TRBV10-3; abundance: many; j_gene: TRBJ1-6; d_gene: NA; CDR3nt: TGTGCCATCAGTGATGTAGGGACTCAGAATTCACCCCTCCACTTT; CDR3aa: CAISDVGTQNSPLHF
v_gene: TRBV5-1; abundance: many; j_gene: TRBJ2-1; d_gene: TRBD2; CDR3nt: TGCGCCAGCAGCCCCCAGGTAGCGGGAGATCACAATGAGCAGTTCTTC; CDR3aa: CASSPQVAGDHNEQFF
v_gene: TRBV28; abundance: many; j_gene: TRBJ2-4; d_gene: NA; CDR3nt: TGTGCCAGCAGTTCACCCGGGACTCGAGCCCACTTC; CDR3aa: CASSSPGTRAHF
v_gene: TRBV3-1; abundance: NA; j_gene: TRBJ2-7; d_gene: NA; CDR3nt: TGTGCCAGCAGCCGGACAGAAGGCACCTACGAGCAGTACTTC; CDR3aa: CASSRTEGTYEQYF
v_gene: TRBV10-3; abundance: many; j_gene: TRBJ1-2; d_gene: TRBD1; CDR3nt: TGTGCCATCAGTGATATGGGACAGGGTGGCGGCTACACCTTC; CDR3aa: CAISDMGQGGGYTF
v_gene: TRBV7-2; abundance: many; j_gene: TRBJ2-2; d_gene: NA; CDR3nt: TGTGCCAGCAGCTCTAGGAGGGGCGGGGAGCTGTTTTTT; CDR3aa: CASSSRRGGELFF
v_gene: TRBV20-1; abundance: NA; j_gene: TRBJ1-5; d_gene: NA; CDR3nt: TGCAGTGCGGTCGGCAGAAATCAGCCCCAGCATTTT; CDR3aa: CSAVGRNQPQHF
v_gene: TRBV7-2; abundance: many; j_gene: TRBJ1-5; d_gene: NA; CDR3nt: TGTGCCAGCAGCTTTGGGGGTTATAGCAATCAGCCCCAGCATTTT; CDR3aa: CASSFGGYSNQPQHF
v_gene: TRBV28; abundance: many; j_gene: TRBJ1-1; d_gene: NA; CDR3nt: TGTGCCAGCAGTTTATGGCCCCGTATGAACACTGAAGCTTTCTTT; CDR3aa: CASSLWPRMNTEAFF
v_gene: TRBV24-1; abundance: many; j_gene: TRBJ2-5; d_gene: NA; CDR3nt: TGTGCCACCAGTGACCCCGGACAGTCAGAGACCCAGTACTTC; CDR3aa: CATSDPGQSETQYF
v_gene: TRBV20-1; abundance: many; j_gene: TRBJ2-7; d_gene: NA; CDR3nt: TGCAGTGCCGCAGAGACTAGAGCCTACGAGCAGTACTTC; CDR3aa: CSAAETRAYEQYF
v_gene: TRBV4-2; abundance: many; j_gene: TRBJ1-5; d_gene: NA; CDR3nt: TGTGCCAGCAGCCAAGGGGGCGCTTACAATCAGCCCCAGCATTTT; CDR3aa: CASSQGGAYNQPQHF
v_gene: TRBV12-3/TRBV12-4; abundance: few; j_gene: TRBJ1-4; d_gene: NA; CDR3nt: TGTGCCAGCAGGGGATGGGGGGGGAATGAAAAACTGTTTTTT; CDR3aa: CASRGWGGNEKLFF
v_gene: TRBV20-1; abundance: NA; j_gene: TRBJ2-1; d_gene: TRBD2; CDR3nt: TGCAGTGCTAGGCTAGCGGGAGGGCCAGATGAGCAGTTCTTC; CDR3aa: CSARLAGGPDEQFF
v_gene: TRBV5-6; abundance: few; j_gene: TRBJ2-1; d_gene: TRBD2; CDR3nt: TGTGCCAGCAGCCGAAAACTTTGGACTAGCGGGAGGGTTGAGCAGTTCTTC; CDR3aa: CASSRKLWTSGRVEQFF
v_gene: TRBV30; abundance: many; j_gene: TRBJ2-7; d_gene: TRBD2; CDR3nt: TGTGCCTGGAGTATTGGACTAGGCATAACCTACGAGCAGTACTTC; CDR3aa: CAWSIGLGITYEQYF
v_gene: TRBV27; abundance: NA; j_gene: TRBJ2-7; d_gene: NA; CDR3nt: TGTGCCAGCAGTATGGGACCCGGACCCTACGAGCAGTACTTC; CDR3aa: CASSMGPGPYEQYF
v_gene: TRBV29-1; abundance: NA; j_gene: TRBJ2-7; d_gene: NA; CDR3nt: TGCAGCGTTGTAGTCGACCCCCCTAGGGAGCAGTACTTC; CDR3aa: CSVVVDPPREQYF
v_gene: TRBV15; abundance: many; j_gene: TRBJ2-1; d_gene: TRBD2; CDR3nt: TGTGCCACCAGCAGAGATCGCGGGACTATCTACAATGAGCAGTTCTTC; CDR3aa: CATSRDRGTIYNEQFF
v_gene: TRBV27; abundance: NA; j_gene: TRBJ2-1; d_gene: TRBD1; CDR3nt: TGTGCCAGCACCAAGACAGGGGGGGGCGATGAGCAGTTCTTC; CDR3aa: CASTKTGGGDEQFF
v_gene: TRBV20-1; abundance: many; j_gene: TRBJ1-2; d_gene: NA; CDR3nt: TGCAGTGCTAGAGCCGGGACCCAATACAGTGGCTACACCTTC; CDR3aa: CSARAGTQYSGYTF
v_gene: TRBV27; abundance: many; j_gene: TRBJ2-7; d_gene: TRBD2; CDR3nt: TGTGCCAGCGTGGGACTAGCGGGAGTCCACGAGCAGTACTTC; CDR3aa: CASVGLAGVHEQYF
v_gene: TRBV29-1; abundance: NA; j_gene: TRBJ2-1; d_gene: NA; CDR3nt: TGCAGCGTTGATAGGCCAGTCGGGGAGAATGAGCAGTTCTTC; CDR3aa: CSVDRPVGENEQFF
v_gene: TRBV27; abundance: NA; j_gene: TRBJ1-5; d_gene: NA; CDR3nt: TGTGCCAGCAGTTTAGTGGGGGGGCCACCGGGTGGTAATCAGCCCCAGCATTTT; CDR3aa: CASSLVGGPPGGNQPQHF
v_gene: TRBV28; abundance: many; j_gene: TRBJ2-1; d_gene: TRBD1; CDR3nt: TGTGCCAGCAGCCCTACAGGGGCCCTCTCCTACAATGAGCAGTTCTTC; CDR3aa: CASSPTGALSYNEQFF
v_gene: TRBV5-1; abundance: many; j_gene: TRBJ2-5; d_gene: TRBD1; CDR3nt: TGCGCCAGCAGCTTGTGGGGGACAGGGTCCTTCCAAGAGACCCAGTACTTC; CDR3aa: CASSLWGTGSFQETQYF
v_gene: TRBV12-3/TRBV12-4; abundance: many; j_gene: TRBJ1-1; d_gene: NA; CDR3nt: TGTGCCAGCAGCCTCCAGATGAACACTGAAGCTTTCTTT; CDR3aa: CASSLQMNTEAFF
v_gene: TRBV24-1; abundance: NA; j_gene: TRBJ2-1; d_gene: TRBD2; CDR3nt: TGTGCCACCAGTGACTGGACTAGCGGGAGGGCCCCGGAGCAGTTCTTC; CDR3aa: CATSDWTSGRAPEQFF
v_gene: TRBV6-2/TRBV6-3; abundance: few; j_gene: TRBJ1-1; d_gene: NA; CDR3nt: TGTGCCAGCAGAACTATAACCTACAGGAACACTGAAGCTTTCTTT; CDR3aa: CASRTITYRNTEAFF
v_gene: TRBV12-3/TRBV12-4; abundance: many; j_gene: TRBJ2-7; d_gene: NA; CDR3nt: TGTGCCAGCCTTTGGGCGGGTACCTACGAGCAGTACTTC; CDR3aa: CASLWAGTYEQYF
v_gene: TRBV20-1; abundance: many; j_gene: TRBJ2-5; d_gene: NA; CDR3nt: TGCAGTGCTACCCTACCGGGGGAGACCCAGTACTTC; CDR3aa: CSATLPGETQYF
v_gene: TRBV20-1; abundance: NA; j_gene: TRBJ2-1; d_gene: TRBD2; CDR3nt: TGCAGTGCTGAAGCGGGAGGGGTAAGAAATGAGCAGTTCTTC; CDR3aa: CSAEAGGVRNEQFF
v_gene: TRBV7-8; abundance: many; j_gene: TRBJ1-6; d_gene: TRBD1; CDR3nt: TGTGCCAGCAGCTTATGGGAGGGGGCGAAATATTCACCCCTCCACTTT; CDR3aa: CASSLWEGAKYSPLHF
v_gene: TRBV27; abundance: many; j_gene: TRBJ2-1; d_gene: TRBD1; CDR3nt: TGTGCCAGCAGTGGAGGGACAGGGGCCTACAATGAGCAGTTCTTC; CDR3aa: CASSGGTGAYNEQFF
v_gene: TRBV7-2; abundance: few; j_gene: TRBJ2-5; d_gene: TRBD1; CDR3nt: TGTGCCAGCAGCCACCGACAGGGGCAAGAGACCCAGTACTTC; CDR3aa: CASSHRQGQETQYF
v_gene: TRBV27; abundance: many; j_gene: TRBJ2-7; d_gene: NA; CDR3nt: TGTGCCAGCAGACATGGAAACCACGAGCAGTACTTC; CDR3aa: CASRHGNHEQYF
v_gene: TRBV7-2; abundance: few; j_gene: TRBJ2-7; d_gene: TRBD1; CDR3nt: TGTGCCAGCAGTATCACCGGACAGGACCCCTACGAGCAGTACTTC; CDR3aa: CASSITGQDPYEQYF
v_gene: TRBV20-1; abundance: many; j_gene: TRBJ1-5; d_gene: NA; CDR3nt: TGCAGTGCTAGGGTCGTGGGGAGTCAGCCCCAGCATTTT; CDR3aa: CSARVVGSQPQHF
v_gene: TRBV7-9; abundance: many; j_gene: TRBJ2-7; d_gene: TRBD2; CDR3nt: TGTGCCAGCAGCGGGCGACTAGCGGCCTACGAGCAGTACTTC; CDR3aa: CASSGRLAAYEQYF
v_gene: TRBV20-1; abundance: many; j_gene: TRBJ1-1; d_gene: NA; CDR3nt: TGCAGTGCTAGAGATCTTGCGGGGCGGGCAGCTTTCTTT; CDR3aa: CSARDLAGRAAFF
v_gene: TRBV20-1; abundance: many; j_gene: TRBJ2-1; d_gene: NA; CDR3nt: TGCAGTGTTAGGGACTCGACCGATGAGCAGTTCTTC; CDR3aa: CSVRDSTDEQFF
v_gene: TRBV4-1; abundance: NA; j_gene: TRBJ2-7; d_gene: NA; CDR3nt: TGCGCCAGCAGCCAAAACCGGCGATACGAGCAGTACTTC; CDR3aa: CASSQNRRYEQYF
v_gene: TRBV4-1; abundance: many; j_gene: TRBJ1-1; d_gene: NA; CDR3nt: TGCGCCAGCAGCCCAGACCCGGGTTCCAACACTGAAGCTTTCTTT; CDR3aa: CASSPDPGSNTEAFF